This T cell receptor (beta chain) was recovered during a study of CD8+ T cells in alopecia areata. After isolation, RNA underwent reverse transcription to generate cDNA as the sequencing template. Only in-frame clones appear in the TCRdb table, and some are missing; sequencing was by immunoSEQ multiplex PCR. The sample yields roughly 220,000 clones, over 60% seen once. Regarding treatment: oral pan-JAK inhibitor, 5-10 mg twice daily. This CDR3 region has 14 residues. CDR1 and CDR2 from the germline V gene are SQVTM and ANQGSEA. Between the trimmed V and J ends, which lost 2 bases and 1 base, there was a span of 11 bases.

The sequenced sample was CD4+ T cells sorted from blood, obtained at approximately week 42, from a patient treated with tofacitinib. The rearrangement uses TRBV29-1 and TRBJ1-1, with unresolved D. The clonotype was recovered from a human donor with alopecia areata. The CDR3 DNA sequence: TGCAGCGTTGAATTAAGGAACAGGAACACTGAAGCTTTCTTT. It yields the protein CSVELRNRNTEAFF. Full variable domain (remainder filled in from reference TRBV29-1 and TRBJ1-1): SAVISQKPSRDICQRGTSLTIQCQVDSQVTMMFWYRQQPGQSLTLIATANQGSEATYESGFVIDKFPISRPNLTFSTLTVSNMSPEDSSIYLCSVELRNRNTEAFFGQGTRLTVV.